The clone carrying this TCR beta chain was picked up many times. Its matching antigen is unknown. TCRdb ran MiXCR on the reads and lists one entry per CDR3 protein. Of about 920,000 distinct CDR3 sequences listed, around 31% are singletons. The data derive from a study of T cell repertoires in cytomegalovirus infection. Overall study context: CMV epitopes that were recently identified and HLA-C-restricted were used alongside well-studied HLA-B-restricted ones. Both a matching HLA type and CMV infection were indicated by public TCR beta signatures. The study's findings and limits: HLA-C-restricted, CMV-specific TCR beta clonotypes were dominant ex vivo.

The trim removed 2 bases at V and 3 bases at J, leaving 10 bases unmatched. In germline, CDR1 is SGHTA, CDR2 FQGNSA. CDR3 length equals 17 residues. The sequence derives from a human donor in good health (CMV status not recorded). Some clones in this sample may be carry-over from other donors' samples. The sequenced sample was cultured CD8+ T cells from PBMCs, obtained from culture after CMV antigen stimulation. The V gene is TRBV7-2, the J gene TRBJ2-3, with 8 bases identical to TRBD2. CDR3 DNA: TGTGCCAGCAGCTTAACCCTCCGGGGGGGCCTGACAGATACGCAGTATTTT. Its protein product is CASSLTLRGGLTDTQYF.